This T cell receptor (beta chain) was captured by sequencing in a study of blood T cell repertoires in COVID-19. Original processing methods: Reference gene primers were amplified, and this amplification served to estimate nucleated cell counts. Repertoires were generated with immunoSEQ multiplex PCR, while TCRdb's copy carries only in-frame clones and drops some. V and J calls and clone size follow that table, whereas D and trimming were derived from the DNA. The sample includes fewer than 80,000 clones, more than 75% of them seen just once. V gave up 5 bases and J gave up 6 bases; unmatched junction bases: 5. The germline gives CDR1 SNHLY, CDR2 FYNNEI. The CDR3 is 13 residues long.

This rearrangement joins TRBV2 to TRBJ2-7; 9 positions agree with TRBD2. The specimen was peripheral blood. The TCR comes from a woman at least 80 years old with active or convalescent COVID-19. Written as DNA, the CDR3 is TGTGCCAGCAGTCGTGCGGGGGGGACCGAGCAGTACTTC. This translates into CASSRAGGTEQYF.